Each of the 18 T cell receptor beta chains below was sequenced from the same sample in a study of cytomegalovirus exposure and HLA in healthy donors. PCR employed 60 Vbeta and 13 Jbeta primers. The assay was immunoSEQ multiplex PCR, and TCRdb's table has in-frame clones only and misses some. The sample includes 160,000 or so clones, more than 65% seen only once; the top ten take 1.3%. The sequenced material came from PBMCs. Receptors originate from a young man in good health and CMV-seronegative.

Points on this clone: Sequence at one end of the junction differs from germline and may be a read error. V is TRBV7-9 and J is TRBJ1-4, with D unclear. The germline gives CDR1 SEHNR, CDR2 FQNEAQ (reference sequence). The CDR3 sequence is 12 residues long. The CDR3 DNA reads TGTTCCAGCAGCCCTCGGAGCGAAAAACTGTTTTTT. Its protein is CSSSPRSEKLFF.

As DNA, the CDR3 is TGTGCCAGCTCACCACTAGCCGAAAACGGGCAGTACTTC. It encodes CASSPLAENGQYF. The chain has TRBV18 and TRBJ2-7; D unclear. The CDR3 sequence is 13 residues long. Trimming pared 1 base from V and 9 bases from J, leaving 13 bases between. Germline values: CDR1 KGHSH, CDR2 LQKENI.

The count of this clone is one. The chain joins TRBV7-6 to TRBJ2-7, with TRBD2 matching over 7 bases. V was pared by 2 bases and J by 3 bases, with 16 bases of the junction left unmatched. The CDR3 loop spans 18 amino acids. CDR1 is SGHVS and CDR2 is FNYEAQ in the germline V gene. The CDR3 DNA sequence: TGTGCCAGCAGCTTAACGTGGAGGGAGCGGGGAGCTAACTACGAGCAGTACTTC. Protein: CASSLTWRERGANYEQYF.

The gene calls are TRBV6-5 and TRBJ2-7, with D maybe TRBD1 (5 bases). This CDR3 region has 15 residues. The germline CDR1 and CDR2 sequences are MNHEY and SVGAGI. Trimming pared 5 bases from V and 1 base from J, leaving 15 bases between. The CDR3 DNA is TGTGCCAGCAGTAGACCCACAGGCTTTTCCTACGAGCAGTACTTC. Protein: CASSRPTGFSYEQYF.

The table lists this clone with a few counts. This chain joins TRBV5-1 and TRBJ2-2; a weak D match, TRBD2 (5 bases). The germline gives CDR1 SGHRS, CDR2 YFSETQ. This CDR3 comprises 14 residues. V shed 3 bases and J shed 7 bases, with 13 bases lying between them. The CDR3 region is CASSWTGRDGELFF. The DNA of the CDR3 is TGCGCCAGCAGCTGGACGGGGAGAGACGGGGAGCTGTTTTTT.

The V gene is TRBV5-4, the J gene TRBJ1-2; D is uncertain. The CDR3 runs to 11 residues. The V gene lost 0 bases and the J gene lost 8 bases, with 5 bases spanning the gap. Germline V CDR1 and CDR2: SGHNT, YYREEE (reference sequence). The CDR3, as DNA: TGTGCCAGCAGCTTGGGCTACGGCTACACCTTC. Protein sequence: CASSLGYGYTF.

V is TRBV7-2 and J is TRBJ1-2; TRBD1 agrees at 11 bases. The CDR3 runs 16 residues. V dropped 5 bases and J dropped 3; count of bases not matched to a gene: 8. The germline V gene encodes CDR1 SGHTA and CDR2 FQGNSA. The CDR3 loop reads CASSRTGGRVDYGYTF. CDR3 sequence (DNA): TGTGCCAGCAGCCGGACAGGGGGCAGGGTAGACTATGGCTACACCTTC.

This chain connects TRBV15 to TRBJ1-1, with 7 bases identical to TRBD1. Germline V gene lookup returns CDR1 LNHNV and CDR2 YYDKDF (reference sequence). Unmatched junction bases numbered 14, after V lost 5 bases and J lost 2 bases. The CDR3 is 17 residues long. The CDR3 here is CATSSGGWGQTNTEAFF. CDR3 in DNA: TGTGCCACCAGCTCAGGGGGATGGGGGCAAACTAACACTGAAGCTTTCTTT.

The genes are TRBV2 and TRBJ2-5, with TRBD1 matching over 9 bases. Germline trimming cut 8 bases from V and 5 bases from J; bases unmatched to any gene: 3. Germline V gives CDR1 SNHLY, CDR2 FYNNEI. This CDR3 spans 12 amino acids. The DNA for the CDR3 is TGTGCCAGCCTTGACAGGGGGGAGACCCAGTACTTC. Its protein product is CASLDRGETQYF.

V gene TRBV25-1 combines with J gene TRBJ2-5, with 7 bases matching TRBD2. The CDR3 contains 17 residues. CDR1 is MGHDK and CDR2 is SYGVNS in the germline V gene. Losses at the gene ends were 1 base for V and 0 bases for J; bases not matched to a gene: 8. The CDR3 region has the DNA TGTGCCAGCAGTGAATTGGGGGGGGTAGAGTACCAAGAGACCCAGTACTTC. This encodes CASSELGGVEYQETQYF.

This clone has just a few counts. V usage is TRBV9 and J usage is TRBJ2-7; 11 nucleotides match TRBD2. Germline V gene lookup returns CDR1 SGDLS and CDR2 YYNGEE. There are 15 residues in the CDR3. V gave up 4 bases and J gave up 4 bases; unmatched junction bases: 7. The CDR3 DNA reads TGTGCCAGCAGCCCAGGACTAGCGGGCCGATACGAGCAGTACTTC. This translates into CASSPGLAGRYEQYF. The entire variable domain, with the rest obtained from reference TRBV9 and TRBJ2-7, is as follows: DSGVTQTPKHLITATGQRVTLRCSPRSGDLSVYWYQQSLDQGLQFLIQYYNGEERAKGNILERFSAQQFPDLHSELNLSSLELGDSALYFCASSPGLAGRYEQYFGPGTRLTVT.

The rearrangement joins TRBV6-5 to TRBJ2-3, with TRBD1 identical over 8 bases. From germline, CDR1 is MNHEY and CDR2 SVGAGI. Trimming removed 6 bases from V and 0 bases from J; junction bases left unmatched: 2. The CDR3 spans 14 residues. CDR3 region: CASSRDRSTDTQYF. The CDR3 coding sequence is TGTGCCAGCAGCCGGGACAGGAGCACAGATACGCAGTATTTT.

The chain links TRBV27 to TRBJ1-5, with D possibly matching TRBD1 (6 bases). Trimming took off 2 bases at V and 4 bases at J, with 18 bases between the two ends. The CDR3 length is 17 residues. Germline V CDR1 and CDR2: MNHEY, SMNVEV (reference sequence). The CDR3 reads CASSLLYPGTTNQPQHF. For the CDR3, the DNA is TGTGCCAGCAGTTTACTCTACCCTGGGACAACAAATCAGCCCCAGCATTTT.

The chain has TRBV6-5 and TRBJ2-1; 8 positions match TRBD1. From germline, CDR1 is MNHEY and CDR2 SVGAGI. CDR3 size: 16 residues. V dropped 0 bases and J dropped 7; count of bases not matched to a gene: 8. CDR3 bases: TGTGCCAGCAGTTACTCGAGACAGGGGATACGGAATGAGCAGTTCTTC. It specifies CASSYSRQGIRNEQFF.

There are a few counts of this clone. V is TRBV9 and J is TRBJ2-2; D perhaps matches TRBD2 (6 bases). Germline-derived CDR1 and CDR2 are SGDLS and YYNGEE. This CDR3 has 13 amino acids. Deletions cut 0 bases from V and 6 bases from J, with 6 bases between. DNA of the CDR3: TGTGCCAGCAGCGTAGGGGAGGCCGGGGAGCTGTTTTTT. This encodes CASSVGEAGELFF.

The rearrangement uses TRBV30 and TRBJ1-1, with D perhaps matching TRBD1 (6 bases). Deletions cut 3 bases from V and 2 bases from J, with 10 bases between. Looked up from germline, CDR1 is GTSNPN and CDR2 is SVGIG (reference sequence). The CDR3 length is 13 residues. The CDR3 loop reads CAWRGGANTEAFF. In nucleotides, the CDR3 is TGTGCCTGGAGGGGGGGGGCTAACACTGAAGCTTTCTTT.

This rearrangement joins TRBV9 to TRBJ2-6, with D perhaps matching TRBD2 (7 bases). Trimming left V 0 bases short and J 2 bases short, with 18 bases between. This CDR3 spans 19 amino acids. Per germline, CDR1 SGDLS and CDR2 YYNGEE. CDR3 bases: TGTGCCAGCAGCGTAGGGGGGGGCAGGGTGGTGACTGGGGCCAACGTCCTGACTTTC. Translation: CASSVGGGRVVTGANVLTF. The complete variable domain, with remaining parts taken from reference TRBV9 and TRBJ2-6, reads DSGVTQTPKHLITATGQRVTLRCSPRSGDLSVYWYQQSLDQGLQFLIQYYNGEERAKGNILERFSAQQFPDLHSELNLSSLELGDSALYFCASSVGGGRVVTGANVLTFGAGSRLTVL.

This CDR3 is CASSLAGRTRATLDNEQFF. DNA for the CDR3: TGTGCCAGCAGCTTAGCCGGAAGGACTAGGGCCACCCTAGACAATGAGCAGTTCTTC. The V gene is TRBV7-8, the J gene TRBJ2-1; 7 bases map to TRBD2. This CDR3 comprises 19 residues. J gave up 5 bases and V 0 bases, and 16 bases lay outside the gene matches. Per the germline V gene, CDR1 is SGHVS and CDR2 is FQNEAQ.